The 16 T cell receptor beta chains below all came from one sample that was sequenced in a study of cytomegalovirus exposure and HLA in healthy donors. Vbeta (60) and Jbeta (13) primers were used in the PCR. Method: immunoSEQ multiplex PCR; TCRdb's copy keeps in-frame clones and lacks some. The table has 100,000 to 150,000 clones, about 81% seen once. The specimen was PBMCs. All receptors come from a woman aged 35 to 49 in good health and CMV-seropositive.

The genes are TRBV7-9 and TRBJ1-5; tentative D call: TRBD1 (6 bases). V was shortened by 2 bases and J by 3 bases, with 11 bases between the two germline ends. This CDR3 has 15 residues. Germline loops: CDR1 SEHNR, CDR2 FQNEAQ (reference sequence). CDR3 amino acids: CASSLMGADNQPQHF. CDR3 bases: TGTGCCAGCAGCTTAATGGGGGCGGACAATCAGCCCCAGCATTTT.

This clone was seen once. The chain is built from TRBV4-3 and TRBJ2-7; D might be TRBD1 (6 bases). From germline, CDR1 is LGHNA and CDR2 YSLEER. The CDR3 consists of 14 residues. V gave up 5 bases and J gave up 0 bases, with 11 bases separating them. The CDR3 bases are TGCGCCAGCAGCTCAACGACAGGCTCCTACGAGCAGTACTTC. Translation gives CASSSTTGSYEQYF.

The DNA for the CDR3 is TGTGCCAGCAGTGAAGTAACGAGTAGCGGGACCGCGAACACCGGGGAGCTGTTTTTT. This codes for CASSEVTSSGTANTGELFF. The chain employs TRBV6-1 and TRBJ2-2, with 8 bases fitting TRBD2. The CDR3 is 19 residues long. Germline CDR1 and CDR2: MNHNS and SASEGT. With 1 base clipped from V and 0 bases from J, the junction kept 10 bases outside the gene matches.

This chain uses TRBV7-2 with TRBJ2-7, with 11 positions matching TRBD2. The CDR3 loop spans 17 amino acids. After removal of 5 bases from V and 0 bases from J, the junction contained 9 bases not matched to a gene. Germline CDR1 is SGHTA and CDR2 is FQGNSA. Here the CDR3 reads CASSDQEGTSGSYEQYF. The CDR3 DNA follows: TGTGCCAGCAGCGATCAGGAAGGGACTAGCGGCTCCTACGAGCAGTACTTC.

This clone occurred a few times. This chain joins TRBV15 and TRBJ1-4; perhaps TRBD1 as D (5 bases). CDR3 size: 16 residues. Germline CDR1 and CDR2: LNHNV and YYDKDF (reference sequence). Trimming shortened V by 3 bases and J by 3 bases, and 14 bases separated the two germline ends. The CDR3 region is CATSRARVRSNEKLFF. CDR3 DNA: TGTGCCACCAGCAGGGCCAGGGTACGGTCTAATGAAAAACTGTTTTTT.

V and J are TRBV19 and TRBJ1-5, with 8 bases aligning to TRBD1. The CDR3 length is 15 residues. Looked up from germline, CDR1 is LNHDA and CDR2 is SQIVND (reference sequence). J lost 12 bases, V lost 7 bases, and 17 bases had no gene match. As DNA, the CDR3 is TGTGCCAGTACCCTAGGGTTGACAGGGGAATTTCTCCAGCATTTT. It translates to CASTLGLTGEFLQHF.

V gene TRBV29-1 combines with J gene TRBJ2-2; TRBD1 matches 7 bases. This CDR3 spans 14 amino acids. The germline gives CDR1 SQVTM, CDR2 ANQGSEA. Trimming removed 6 bases from V and 3 bases from J; junction bases left unmatched: 7. The CDR3 DNA sequence: TGCAGCGTCCGGGGACAGCGCTACACCGGGGAGCTGTTTTTT. It encodes CSVRGQRYTGELFF.

This clone was observed a few times. The V and J genes are TRBV6-5 and TRBJ2-5, with D maybe TRBD2 (5 bases). V dropped 6 bases and J dropped 6 bases, with 14 bases sitting between them. The germline V gene has CDR1 MNHEY and CDR2 SVGAGI. The CDR3 runs to 13 residues. CDR3 sequence (DNA): TGTGCCAGCAGACCCACTAGAACACAGACCCAGTACTTC. The encoded protein is CASRPTRTQTQYF.

This clone was observed a few times. V is TRBV18 and J is TRBJ2-1; D is possibly TRBD2 (5 bases). Germline assignment: CDR1 KGHSH and CDR2 LQKENI. The CDR3 extends over 14 amino acids. Trimming took 2 bases from V and 6 from J, leaving 11 bases between them. CDR3 in DNA: TGTGCCAGCTCACCAGAAATTAGCGTCAATGAGCAGTTCTTC. It yields the protein CASSPEISVNEQFF.

The V call is TRBV4-3, the J call TRBJ2-5; D might be TRBD1 (6 bases). Matching the DNA end better, TRBJ2-7 makes the J call doubtful. This CDR3 has 15 residues. The germline gives CDR1 LGHNA, CDR2 YSLEER. In DNA form, the CDR3 reads TGCGCCAGCAGCCAAGAGAACAGGGCCTCCTACGAGCAGTACTTC. Protein sequence: CASSQENRASYEQYF.

The chain combines TRBV6-5 with TRBJ2-5, with a possible D match to TRBD1 (5 bases). The CDR3 consists of 12 residues. The V end lost 7 bases, the J end lost 7 bases, and 13 bases lay between the germline ends. CDR1 is MNHEY, CDR2 SVGAGI, per germline. The DNA of the CDR3 is TGTGCCAGCAACCCAGGGTCTGGGACCCAGTACTTC. Translation: CASNPGSGTQYF.

The CDR3 DNA reads as TGTGCCAGCAGCTCAGGACAGGGTTCACTCTACGAGCAGTACTTC. This gives the protein CASSSGQGSLYEQYF. The rearrangement links TRBV7-8 to TRBJ2-7, with 8 bases matching TRBD1. The J segment lost 3 bases and the V segment lost 4 bases, leaving 8 bases of the junction unmatched. Per the germline V gene, CDR1 is SGHVS and CDR2 is FQNEAQ. The CDR3 has 15 residues. Full variable domain (remainder filled in from reference TRBV7-8 and TRBJ2-7): GAGVSQSPRYKVAKRGQDVALRCDPISGHVSLFWYQQALGQGPEFLTYFQNEAQLDKSGLPSDRFFAERPEGSVSTLKIQRTQQEDSAVYLCASSSGQGSLYEQYFGPGTRLTVT.

The V gene is TRBV6-5, the J gene TRBJ1-2, with a tentative D call TRBD1 (5 bases). Germline assignment: CDR1 MNHEY and CDR2 SVGAGI. The length of the CDR3 is 12 residues. Trimming removed 6 bases from V and 7 bases from J, with 12 bases in between. The CDR3 reads CASRVAGLGYTF. CDR3 bases: TGTGCCAGCAGGGTGGCAGGGCTTGGCTACACCTTC.

The chain carries TRBV27 and TRBJ1-5; D gene unclear. The CDR3 has 14 amino acids. Germline V CDR1 and CDR2: MNHEY, SMNVEV (reference sequence). V was clipped by 4 bases and J by 0 bases, with 7 bases between them. This chain's CDR3 is CASSSQNSNQPQHF. CDR3 DNA sequence: TGTGCCAGCAGTTCACAGAATAGCAATCAGCCCCAGCATTTT.

This clone was counted only a few times. The rearrangement joins TRBV9 to TRBJ2-5; 11 bases line up with TRBD2. The end of the DNA aligns better with TRBJ2-7, so the J call may be wrong. Germline values: CDR1 SGDLS, CDR2 YYNGEE. The CDR3 is 16 amino acids. The CDR3 protein is CASSVELAGGFYEQYF. The CDR3 region has the DNA TGTGCCAGCAGCGTAGAATTAGCGGGAGGGTTCTACGAGCAGTACTTC.

The chain carries TRBV28 and TRBJ2-5; maybe TRBD1 (6 bases). There are 12 residues in the CDR3. Germline V gives CDR1 MDHEN, CDR2 SYDVKM. V lost 6 bases, J lost 14 bases, and 19 bases lay in between. The CDR3 loop is CASRLPGTRTYF. For the CDR3, the DNA is TGTGCCAGCAGATTGCCCGGGACAAGGACTTACTTC.